Listed below are T cell receptor beta chains from one sample, sequenced in a study of blood T cell repertoires in COVID-19. Libraries were prepared by immunoSEQ multiplex PCR; TCRdb keeps only in-frame clonotypes and omits some of them. The table records roughly 300,000 clones, approximately 92% of them present only once. Sequenced sample: peripheral blood. These receptors all stem from a woman aged 30 to 39 with COVID-19, enrolled during active disease. CDR3s include the opening cysteine and the closing phenylalanine or tryptophan. The D gene is left open where the match is weak. Clone size, where shown, is once, few, many, or a class for clones that have expanded.

TRBJ2-1	TRBV29-1	-	TRBD1	CSVLRTGHNEQFF	TGCAGCGTTCTTAGGACAGGCCACAATGAGCAGTTCTTC
TRBJ2-1	TRBV28	few	TRBD2	CASSGRISGSSDEQFF	TGTGCCAGCAGTGGGAGAATTAGCGGGAGTTCGGATGAGCAGTTCTTC
TRBJ2-5	TRBV7-2	-	-	CASSLAKTPTIYQETQYF	TGTGCCAGCAGCTTAGCGAAAACCCCGACTATTTACCAAGAGACCCAGTACTTC
TRBJ1-2	TRBV30	-	-	CAWSVTGNYGYTF	TGTGCCTGGAGTGTTACAGGGAACTATGGCTACACCTTC
TRBJ2-1	TRBV5-1	-	TRBD2	CASSSGTSGRGNEQFF	TGCGCCAGCAGCTCCGGGACTAGCGGGAGAGGCAATGAGCAGTTCTTC
TRBJ2-7	TRBV6-2/TRBV6-3	-	TRBD2	CASSYRVSGNYEQYF	TGTGCCAGCAGTTATAGGGTTAGCGGGAACTACGAGCAGTACTTC
TRBJ2-1	TRBV7-9	few	TRBD1	CASSFPGTGNPNEQFF	TGTGCCAGCAGCTTCCCTGGGACAGGGAACCCCAATGAGCAGTTCTTC
TRBJ2-7	TRBV2	-	TRBD1	CASSEKPTGGYEQYF	TGTGCCAGCAGTGAAAAGCCCACAGGGGGCTACGAGCAGTACTTC
TRBJ1-5	TRBV6-2/TRBV6-3	-	TRBD1	CASSYQGAVQPQHF	TGTGCCAGCAGTTATCAGGGGGCAGTTCAGCCCCAGCATTTT
TRBJ2-7	TRBV2	-	-	CASRRENEQYF	TGTGCCAGCAGGAGGGAGAACGAGCAGTACTTC
TRBJ2-1	TRBV9	-	TRBD2	CASSVLASGTKGLNEQFF	TGTGCCAGCAGCGTCTTGGCTAGCGGGACTAAGGGATTGAATGAGCAGTTCTTC